These 7 T cell receptor beta chains originate from one sample sequenced in a study of blood T cells in healthy people across ages. A second PCR of 7 to 11 cycles used a sample-barcoded 5' primer and a J-beta primer mix. Each CDR3 protein gets one entry after TCRdb re-called the 5' RACE reads with MiXCR. Counted here are 600,000 to 900,000 distinct CDR3 sequences, around 24% occurring once; the ten biggest clones make up around 2.9%. This sample was also put to use in a study of T cells of mothers and their children.

Sequencing was done on a sample of blood. All receptors come from a boy between 10 and 17 years old in good health.

V gene TRBV11-2 combines with J gene TRBJ1-5; no clear D gene. The V gene's germline CDR1 is SGHAT and CDR2 FQNNGV. The CDR3 is 15 residues long. V was trimmed by 1 base and J by 0 bases, leaving 7 bases between them. In DNA form, the CDR3 reads TGTGCCAGCAGCTTAGGCACATATAGCAATCAGCCCCAGCATTTT. Protein sequence: CASSLGTYSNQPQHF.

This clonotype was recorded a few times. The chain employs TRBV7-9 and TRBJ1-2; D unclear. V lost 5 bases and J lost 7, with 5 bases in between. Germline V gene sequence: CDR1 SEHNR, CDR2 FQNEAQ (reference sequence). This CDR3 comprises 10 residues. CDR3: CASSQPGYTF. The CDR3 DNA follows: TGTGCCAGCAGCCAACCTGGCTACACCTTC.

The CDR3 DNA sequence: TGTGCCAGCAGCCTAAGGGCGTACGGAACAGATACGCAGTATTTT. Translating gives CASSLRAYGTDTQYF. This chain joins TRBV7-9 and TRBJ2-3; D uncertain. This CDR3 is built from 15 residues. The germline V and J ends were trimmed by 5 bases and 3 bases, with 15 bases remaining between them. The germline gives CDR1 SEHNR, CDR2 FQNEAQ (reference sequence). The complete variable domain, with remaining parts taken from reference TRBV7-9 and TRBJ2-3, reads DTGVSQNPRHKITKRGQNVTFRCDPISEHNRLYWYRQTLGQGPEFLTYFQNEAQLEKSRLLSDRFSAERPKGSFSTLEIQRTEQGDSAMYLCASSLRAYGTDTQYFGPGTRLTVL.

V is TRBV7-2 and J is TRBJ2-1; TRBD2 matches at 10 bases. Germline CDR1 reads SGHTA; CDR2 reads FQGNSA. V shed 5 bases and J 5 bases; nucleotides not matched to a gene: 6. The CDR3 is made up of 15 amino acids. CDR3 region: CASSTLAGVHNEQFF. The CDR3 DNA sequence: TGTGCCAGCAGCACCCTAGCGGGGGTTCACAATGAGCAGTTCTTC.

This clonotype was seen a few times. This rearrangement joins TRBV19 to TRBJ2-2; 7 bases fit TRBD1. From germline, CDR1 is LNHDA and CDR2 SQIVND (reference sequence). The CDR3 is 16 residues long. V lost 11 bases and J lost 8; bases outside the gene matches: 20. CDR3 in amino acids: CALNSQGVDFPGELFF. Written as DNA, the CDR3 is TGTGCCCTGAATAGTCAGGGGGTCGACTTTCCAGGGGAGCTGTTTTTT.

This sequence joins TRBV10-3 and TRBJ2-7, with D possibly called TRBD1 or TRBD2 (5 bases each). This CDR3 region has 14 residues. The germline CDR1 and CDR2 sequences are ENHRY and SYGVKD. Deletions cut 2 bases from V and 4 bases from J, with 12 bases between. CDR3 amino acids: CAISERETVYEQYF. The CDR3 DNA follows: TGTGCCATCAGTGAGAGGGAGACAGTATACGAGCAGTACTTC.

There are a few counts of this clonotype. The V gene is TRBV5-5, the J gene TRBJ2-5; D possibly uses TRBD1 or TRBD2 (5 bases each). Near its end, the DNA agrees better with TRBJ2-7, so the J call may be wrong. Germline CDR1 SGHKS, CDR2 YYEKEE (reference sequence). The CDR3 runs to 15 residues. Here the CDR3 DNA reads TGTGCCAGCAGCCCGGTGGGGAGAGGGGACTACGAGCAGTACTTC. Encoded protein: CASSPVGRGDYEQYF.